These 9 T cell receptor beta chains were all obtained from the same sample, sequenced in a study of shared clonotypes between healthy human individuals. Here immunoSEQ multiplex PCR was the method, and the copy in TCRdb shows in-frame clones only, minus some. The table lists hundreds of thousands of clones, around 73% of them singletons, with roughly 1.9% in the top ten. What was sequenced was memory CD4+ T cells sorted from blood. Subset noted: CD45RA-negative fraction. These receptors were collected from a woman aged 30 to 39 in good health.

This rearrangement joins TRBV10-2 to TRBJ2-7; 8 bases fit TRBD2. Germline assignment: CDR1 WSHSY and CDR2 SAAADI. Trimming took 4 bases from V and 0 from J; bases not matched to a gene: 5. CDR3 length: 15 amino acids. Here the CDR3 reads CASSVPSGSSYEQYF. The CDR3 DNA reads TGCGCCAGCAGTGTCCCCAGCGGGAGCTCCTACGAGCAGTACTTC.

The rearrangement joins TRBV2 to TRBJ1-2, with a possible D match to TRBD1 (6 bases). V lost 1 base and J lost 10, with 16 bases in between. The CDR3 is made up of 14 amino acids. Germline assignment: CDR1 SNHLY and CDR2 FYNNEI. CDR3 sequence reads: CASSEDHREVSYTF. In DNA form, the CDR3 reads TGTGCCAGCAGTGAAGATCACAGGGAAGTATCCTACACCTTC. Full variable domain (remainder filled in from reference TRBV2 and TRBJ1-2): EPEVTQTPSHQVTQMGQEVILRCVPISNHLYFYWYRQILGQKVEFLVSFYNNEISEKSEIFDDQFSVERPDGSNFTLKIRSTKLEDSAMYFCASSEDHREVSYTFGSGTRLTVV.

The gene calls are TRBV15 and TRBJ2-7; D not certain. Per the germline V gene, CDR1 is LNHNV and CDR2 is YYDKDF (reference sequence). The CDR3 sequence is 13 residues long. V lost 3 bases and J 6 bases, leaving 12 bases between the germline ends. The CDR3 is CATSSRRVGEQYF. In DNA, the CDR3 is TGTGCCACCAGCAGTAGACGGGTGGGCGAGCAGTACTTC.

The chain couples TRBV6-6 to TRBJ2-7; 8 bases map to TRBD2. This CDR3 has 12 residues. V shed 6 bases, J shed 5 bases, and the junction held 3 bases outside the gene matches. CDR1 MNHNY and CDR2 SVGAGI come from the germline V gene (reference sequence). For the CDR3, the DNA is TGTGCCAGCAGCTCAGCGGGAGACGAGCAGTACTTC. It specifies CASSSAGDEQYF.

V and J are TRBV29-1 and TRBJ2-5; 16 nucleotides match TRBD2. V shed 6 bases, J shed 9 bases, and the junction held 7 bases outside the gene matches. Looked up from germline, CDR1 is SQVTM and CDR2 is ANQGSEA. The CDR3 extends over 14 amino acids. The CDR3 coding sequence is TGCAGCGTCGCAGGGACTAGCGGGAGGGGGGCCCAGTACTTC. As protein: CSVAGTSGRGAQYF.

A few counts support this clone. The chain carries TRBV5-1 and TRBJ2-1; possibly TRBD1 or TRBD2 for D (5 bases each). CDR3 length: 13 amino acids. Germline assignment: CDR1 SGHRS and CDR2 YFSETQ. Trimming shortened V by 4 bases and J by 5 bases, and 10 bases separated the two germline ends. The chain's CDR3 is CASSGGPDNEQFF. Here the CDR3 DNA reads TGCGCCAGCAGCGGGGGACCAGACAATGAGCAGTTCTTC.

V is TRBV5-4 and J is TRBJ2-1; TRBD2 might be the D (5 bases). The V and J ends lost 0 bases and 2 bases respectively, with 9 bases between them. Germline CDR1 is SGHNT and CDR2 is YYREEE (reference sequence). This CDR3 spans 15 amino acids. The CDR3: CASSLDEGAYNEQFF. The CDR3 DNA sequence: TGTGCCAGCAGCTTGGATGAGGGCGCCTACAATGAGCAGTTCTTC.

The chain carries TRBV25-1 and TRBJ1-4; perhaps TRBD1 as D (6 bases). The germline CDR1 and CDR2 sequences are MGHDK and SYGVNS. The CDR3 runs to 11 residues. The germline V and J ends were trimmed by 6 bases and 7 bases, with 6 bases remaining between them. CDR3 loop: CASRDSEKLFF. Here the CDR3 DNA reads TGTGCCAGCAGGGACAGTGAAAAACTGTTTTTT.

This clone was counted between two and nine times. The chain is built from TRBV25-1 and TRBJ2-1; TRBD2 aligns across 10 bases. J lost 7 bases, V lost 1 base, and 7 bases had no gene match. Per the germline V gene, CDR1 is MGHDK and CDR2 is SYGVNS. CDR3 length equals 16 residues. This CDR3 reads CASSESAGGPLNEQFF. CDR3 in DNA: TGTGCCAGCAGTGAATCAGCGGGAGGGCCGTTGAATGAGCAGTTCTTC.